The 13 T cell receptor beta chains listed next were all sequenced from one sample in a study of blood T cell repertoires in COVID-19. The data were produced by immunoSEQ multiplex PCR, yet TCRdb's version contains in-frame clones alone and is incomplete. The sample includes around 100,000 clones, roughly 92% seen only once; the top ten take 1.5% to 2%. The material sequenced was peripheral blood. The receptors here all came from a woman aged 45-60 years with COVID-19, enrolled during active disease.

As to this clone: A much larger clone is a single base away; this may be a read error. The chain employs TRBV6-5 and TRBJ1-5, with 8 bases lining up with TRBD1. With V trimmed by 6 bases and J by 5 bases, 3 bases remained unmatched. The CDR3 sequence is 13 residues long. Germline V gives CDR1 MNHEY, CDR2 SVGAGI. CDR3 coding DNA: TGTGCCAGCAGCCGGACAGGGCATCAGCCCCAGCATTTT. Translation gives CASSRTGHQPQHF.

V is TRBV7-8 and J is TRBJ2-3; the match to TRBD2 covers 7 bases. CDR1 SGHVS and CDR2 FQNEAQ come from the germline V gene. The CDR3 is 15 amino acids. V lost 1 base and J lost 6; bases outside the gene matches: 7. The CDR3 is CASSLGGLVVDTQYF. Here the CDR3 DNA reads TGTGCCAGCAGCTTAGGTGGACTAGTGGTTGATACGCAGTATTTT.

This chain joins TRBV9 and TRBJ1-2, with 7 bases lining up with TRBD1. Germline V gene lookup returns CDR1 SGDLS and CDR2 YYNGEE. The V segment lost 0 bases and the J segment 6 bases; nucleotides outside the gene matches: 11. The CDR3 covers 16 residues. The CDR3 reads CASSVDLRGQSNGYTF. CDR3 DNA: TGTGCCAGCAGCGTAGATCTTAGGGGGCAGTCGAATGGCTACACCTTC.

In its sample, this clone was seen once. V usage is TRBV4-1 and J usage is TRBJ2-3; D remains ambiguous. The germline V gene has CDR1 MGHRA and CDR2 YSYEKL. The ends were cut back, 1 base at V and 5 bases at J, with 4 bases in the middle. The CDR3 runs to 12 residues. The DNA of the CDR3 is TGCGCCAGCAGCCAAGTATTAGATACGCAGTATTTT. As protein: CASSQVLDTQYF.

V is TRBV14 and J is TRBJ2-1; 14 bases agree with TRBD2. The V and J ends lost 6 bases and 13 bases, in that order; junction bases with no gene match: 17. The germline V gene encodes CDR1 SGHDN and CDR2 FVKESK. CDR3 length equals 17 residues. The CDR3 DNA follows: TGTGCCAGCAGTACGACTTCTCCGGGACTAGCGGGGGCCCCTCAGTTCTTC. Translated: CASSTTSPGLAGAPQFF.

This chain connects TRBV27 to TRBJ2-1, with TRBD2 matching over 9 bases. With 6 bases clipped from V and 1 base from J, the junction kept 4 bases outside the gene matches. Germline lookup yields CDR1 MNHEY and CDR2 SMNVEV (reference sequence). CDR3 length equals 15 residues. CDR3 nucleotides: TGTGCCAGCAGGGCGGGGGGGAGGTCCTACAATGAGCAGTTCTTC. Its protein is CASRAGGRSYNEQFF.

The chain recombines TRBV19 with TRBJ1-1, with D maybe TRBD1 (6 bases). With 6 bases removed from V and 5 bases from J, the gap between germline ends came to 22 bases. Germline CDR1 reads LNHDA; CDR2 reads SQIVND (reference sequence). The CDR3 is 16 amino acids. In DNA form, the CDR3 reads TGTGCCAGTAGGAGGGAACTTTTACAGGGTGGGACTGAAGCTTTCTTT. Its protein is CASRRELLQGGTEAFF.

V and J are TRBV19 and TRBJ2-6; weak D call: TRBD1 (5 bases). Germline V lookup: CDR1 LNHDA, CDR2 SQIVND (reference sequence). The CDR3 has 14 amino acids. V lost 7 bases and J lost 0, with 7 bases in between. CDR3 DNA sequence: TGTGCCAGTAAGGACAACTCTGGGGCCAACGTCCTGACTTTC. It yields the protein CASKDNSGANVLTF.

V usage is TRBV6-1 and J usage is TRBJ1-2; TRBD1 is a possible D gene (5 bases). Trimming pared 1 base from V and 2 bases from J, leaving 5 bases between. Germline loops: CDR1 MNHNS, CDR2 SASEGT. The CDR3 consists of 13 residues. CDR3 amino acids: CASSEDRNYGYTF. Written as DNA, the CDR3 is TGTGCCAGCAGTGAAGACAGGAACTATGGCTACACCTTC.

This chain uses TRBV5-1 with TRBJ1-1, with D uncertain. This CDR3 has 14 amino acids. Germline V gene sequence: CDR1 SGHRS, CDR2 YFSETQ. With 2 bases removed from V and 2 bases from J, the gap between germline ends came to 10 bases. Here the CDR3 DNA reads TGCGCCAGCAGCTTCTCCCGGGGTAACACTGAAGCTTTCTTT. It encodes CASSFSRGNTEAFF.

The chain joins TRBV6-2 or TRBV6-3 to TRBJ1-3; D remains ambiguous. The germline gives CDR1 MNHEY, CDR2 SVGEGT. There are 15 residues in the CDR3. V lost 4 bases and J lost 0, with 10 bases in between. CDR3 DNA: TGTGCCAGCAGTTTTTTGGGAGACTCTGGAAACACCATATATTTT. This codes for CASSFLGDSGNTIYF.

The CDR3 DNA reads TGCGCCAGCAGTAGGGACAGCTATGGCTACACCTTC. Its protein is CASSRDSYGYTF. The chain joins TRBV10-1 to TRBJ1-2, with 7 nucleotides matching TRBD1. With V trimmed by 5 bases and J by 4 bases, 1 base remained unmatched. Germline CDR1 WNHNN, CDR2 SYGVQD (reference sequence). The CDR3 is 12 amino acids.

The chain employs TRBV7-8 and TRBJ2-2, with D tentatively TRBD1 (6 bases). CDR3 length: 16 residues. Germline CDR1 SGHVS, CDR2 FQNEAQ. Trimming cost V 11 bases and J 1 base, with 20 bases left between them. As DNA, the CDR3 is TGTGCCGGACAGAGTATATCCTCTAGGAACACCGGGGAGCTGTTTTTT. Its protein is CAGQSISSRNTGELFF.